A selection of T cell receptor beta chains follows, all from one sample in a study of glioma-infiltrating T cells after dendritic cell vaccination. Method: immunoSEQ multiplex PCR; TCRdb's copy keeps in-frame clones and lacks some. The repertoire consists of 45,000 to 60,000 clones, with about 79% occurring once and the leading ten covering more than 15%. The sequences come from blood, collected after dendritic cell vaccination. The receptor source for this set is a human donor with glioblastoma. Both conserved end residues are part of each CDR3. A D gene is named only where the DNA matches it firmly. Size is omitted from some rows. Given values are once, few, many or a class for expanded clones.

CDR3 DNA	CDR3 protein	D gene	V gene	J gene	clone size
TGTGCCAGCAGCGTAGTCCTCCTTGAACCAGGGGGCTACACCTTC	CASSVVLLEPGGYTF	-	TRBV9	TRBJ1-2	-
TGTGCCAGCAGTCCCACATTCTCCTACGAGCAGTACTTC	CASSPTFSYEQYF	-	TRBV7-9	TRBJ2-7	-
TGTGCCAGTAGTCCCCCTTGGGAGGGGGGATATGGCTACACCTTC	CASSPPWEGGYGYTF	-	TRBV19	TRBJ1-2	-
TGTGCCAGCAGCCAGGACAGGGCGCCAAGCTATGGCTACACCTTC	CASSQDRAPSYGYTF	TRBD1	TRBV28	TRBJ1-2	-
TGTGCCAGCAGTTTATCCGCTAGAAGCTCCTACAATGAGCAGTTCTTC	CASSLSARSSYNEQFF	-	TRBV27	TRBJ2-1	-
TGCGCCAGCAGTGGAACAGGGGGCCCGAGCTATGGCTACACCTTC	CASSGTGGPSYGYTF	TRBD1	TRBV10-1	TRBJ1-2	-
TGCGCCAGCAGCCAAGGCAGACTAGCGGGGGGCCGAGACTCCTACGAGCAGTACTTC	CASSQGRLAGGRDSYEQYF	TRBD2	TRBV4-1	TRBJ2-7	-
TGCGCCAGCAGCTTGGCCGCAGAGGGCTGGGCCAACATTCAGTACTTC	CASSLAAEGWANIQYF	-	TRBV5-1	TRBJ2-4	-
TGTGCAAGTCACCCAAACAGCAGGGGGTCTGGCTCGAATGAAAAACTGTTTTTT	CASHPNSRGSGSNEKLFF	-	TRBV12-2	TRBJ1-4	-
TGTGCCAGCCGAATAACAGGGGAACAGTCACCCCTCCACTTT	CASRITGEQSPLHF	TRBD1	TRBV18	TRBJ1-6	-
TGCAGCGTGGCAGCGAGTACCGGCCACAATGAGCAGTTCTTC	CSVAASTGHNEQFF	-	TRBV29-1	TRBJ2-1	few
TGTGCCAGCAGCTTAGATAGCGGGGGAGGGGGGGAGACCCAGTACTTC	CASSLDSGGGGETQYF	TRBD2	TRBV7-2	TRBJ2-5	-
TGCAGCGTTGAAGATCTTGTGGGGGCCTCCGAAACAAACATTCAGTACTTC	CSVEDLVGASETNIQYF	-	TRBV29-1	TRBJ2-4	-
TGTGCCAGCAGTGACTTCCGCTTC	CASSDFRF	-	TRBV6-4	TRBJ2-7	-
TGTGCCAGCTCACCACCGGCGGCAGAGACCCAGTACTTC	CASSPPAAETQYF	-	TRBV18	TRBJ2-5	-
TGTGCCATTAGACTAGCTAGTTTCACAGATACGCAGTATTTT	CAIRLASFTDTQYF	TRBD2	TRBV10-3	TRBJ2-3	-
TGTGCCAGTACAGTTACCTCTGGGGCCAACGTCCTGACTTTC	CASTVTSGANVLTF	-	TRBV19	TRBJ2-6	once
TGTGCCAGCAGCCATGCAGGGGACTCCTACGAGCAGTACTTC	CASSHAGDSYEQYF	-	TRBV7-8	TRBJ2-7	-
TGTGCCAGCAGTTTGTTGGGGCATAACACTGAAGCTTTCTTT	CASSLLGHNTEAFF	-	TRBV6-1	TRBJ1-1	-
TGTGCCAGTAGTTCTCCACGGGACAGAAATGAAAAACTGTTTTTT	CASSSPRDRNEKLFF	TRBD1	TRBV19	TRBJ1-4	few
TGCGCCAGCAGCTCAGCGGGCAATGAGCAGTTCTTC	CASSSAGNEQFF	-	TRBV4-1	TRBJ2-1	-
TGTGCCAGCAGTCCTGGGGACAGGGGAGGGGAAAAACTGTTTTTT	CASSPGDRGGEKLFF	TRBD1	TRBV27	TRBJ1-4	once
TGCGCCAGCACCGAGTTCGCCTCTGGAAACACCATATATTTT	CASTEFASGNTIYF	-	TRBV4-1	TRBJ1-3	few
TGTGCCAGCAGCCCGGGGATGGCGGGCACAGATACGCAGTATTTT	CASSPGMAGTDTQYF	-	TRBV5-6	TRBJ2-3	few
TGTGCCAGCAGCTTAAGAGGCACCCTCCACTTT	CASSLRGTLHF	-	TRBV7-2	TRBJ1-6	-
TGTGCCAGCAGTGGACAGGGAAGTAACTATGGCTACACCTTC	CASSGQGSNYGYTF	TRBD1	TRBV6-4	TRBJ1-2	-
TGTGCCAGCAGTTTAGGTCGGGGAGATACGCAGTATTTT	CASSLGRGDTQYF	-	TRBV27	TRBJ2-3	-
TGTGCCAGCAGTGAAGTTGGGACAGCCATCTATGGCTACACCTTC	CASSEVGTAIYGYTF	TRBD1	TRBV2	TRBJ1-2	-
TGTGCCAGCAGCTGCACAGGGGGCCTAGAGACCCAGTACTTC	CASSCTGGLETQYF	TRBD1	TRBV7-9	TRBJ2-5	-
TGTGCCACCAGCAGAGACAAGGGGATGATGGACGGTAGCAATCAGCCCCAGCATTTT	CATSRDKGMMDGSNQPQHF	-	TRBV15	TRBJ1-5	-
TGTGCCAGCAGCCGCGGACAGGGAAGGCATGAGCAGTTCTTC	CASSRGQGRHEQFF	TRBD1	TRBV7-9	TRBJ2-1	-
TGTGCCAGCAGACTACTAGGACAGGGCTTTGGCTACACCTTC	CASRLLGQGFGYTF	TRBD1	TRBV6-5	TRBJ1-2	-
TGTGCCAGCAGCTTAGGCAGTCCAGGGGAGGCTTTCTTT	CASSLGSPGEAFF	-	TRBV13	TRBJ1-1	-
TGTGCCAGCAGCCTGGACAGCCTTTCCATGAACACTGAAGCTTTCTTT	CASSLDSLSMNTEAFF	-	TRBV7-9	TRBJ1-1	-